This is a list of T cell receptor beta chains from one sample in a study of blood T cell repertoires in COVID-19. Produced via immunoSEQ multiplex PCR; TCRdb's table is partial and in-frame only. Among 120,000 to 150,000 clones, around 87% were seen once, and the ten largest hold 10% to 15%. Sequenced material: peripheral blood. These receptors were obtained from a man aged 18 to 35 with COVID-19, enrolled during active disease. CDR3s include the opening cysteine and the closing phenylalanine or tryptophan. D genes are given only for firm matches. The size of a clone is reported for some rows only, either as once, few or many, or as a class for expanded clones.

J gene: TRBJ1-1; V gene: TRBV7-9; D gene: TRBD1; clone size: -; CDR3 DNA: TGTGCCGCCAGCATGCAGGGGGCCGGTGAAGCTTTCTTT; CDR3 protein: CAASMQGAGEAFF
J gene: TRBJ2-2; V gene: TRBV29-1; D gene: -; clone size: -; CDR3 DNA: TGCAGCGTTAATCAGGGAGGCACCGGGGAGCTGTTTTTT; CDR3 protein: CSVNQGGTGELFF
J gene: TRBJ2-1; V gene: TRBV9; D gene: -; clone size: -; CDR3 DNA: TGTGCCAGCAGCGCTATCGCCAATGAGCAGTTCTTC; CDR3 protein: CASSAIANEQFF
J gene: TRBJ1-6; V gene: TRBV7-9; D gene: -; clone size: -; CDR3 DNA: TGTGCCAGCAGCCCTCGACAGGATTATAATTCACCCCTCCACTTT; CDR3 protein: CASSPRQDYNSPLHF
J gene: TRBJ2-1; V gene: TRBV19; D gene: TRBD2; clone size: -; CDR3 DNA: TGTGCCAGTAGTAGGGCGGGACTAGCGGGAGCACAAGAGCAGTTCTTC; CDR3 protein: CASSRAGLAGAQEQFF
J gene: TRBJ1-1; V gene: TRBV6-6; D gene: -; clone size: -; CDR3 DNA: TGTGCCAGCACTGGGAGGGGCCCTGAAGCTTTCTTT; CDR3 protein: CASTGRGPEAFF
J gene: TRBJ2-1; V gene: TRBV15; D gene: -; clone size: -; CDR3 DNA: TGTGCCACCAGCAGAGTAAGGGGAGGTGAGCAGTTCTTC; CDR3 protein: CATSRVRGGEQFF
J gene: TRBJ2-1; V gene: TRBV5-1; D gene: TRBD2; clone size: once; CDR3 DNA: TGCGCCAGCAGCTTGAGCGGGAGGGCCGATGGCGCTGAGCAGTTCTTC; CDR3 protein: CASSLSGRADGAEQFF
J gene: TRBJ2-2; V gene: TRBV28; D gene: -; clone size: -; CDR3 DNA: TGTGCCAGCAGTTTTATGGGGCCGAACACCGGGGAGCTGTTTTTT; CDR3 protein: CASSFMGPNTGELFF
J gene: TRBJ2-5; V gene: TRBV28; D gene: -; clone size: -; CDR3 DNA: TGTGCCAGCAGTTGGACTCCTTGGGAGACCCAGTACTTC; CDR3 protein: CASSWTPWETQYF
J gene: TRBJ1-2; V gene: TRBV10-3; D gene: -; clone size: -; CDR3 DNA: TGTGCCATCCCCGAGACACTTTCAGGTGGCTACACCTTC; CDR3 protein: CAIPETLSGGYTF
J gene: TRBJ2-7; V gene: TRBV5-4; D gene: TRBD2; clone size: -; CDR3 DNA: TGTGCCAGCAGCTTGTTTTCCAGCGGGAGCCGATACGAGCAGTACTTC; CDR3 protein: CASSLFSSGSRYEQYF
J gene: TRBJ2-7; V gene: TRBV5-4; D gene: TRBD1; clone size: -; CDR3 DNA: TGTGCCAGCAGCCAACCGGGACAGGGGGCACTTCGGGAGCAGTACTTC; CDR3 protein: CASSQPGQGALREQYF
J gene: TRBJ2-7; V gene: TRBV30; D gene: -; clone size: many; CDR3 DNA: TGTGCCTGGAGTGTACTGGTGGAGCAGTACTTC; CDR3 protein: CAWSVLVEQYF
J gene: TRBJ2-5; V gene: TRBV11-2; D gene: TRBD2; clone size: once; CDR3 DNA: TGTGCCAGCAGCTCGCTAGTGGGGACTAACCGAGAGACCCAGTACTTC; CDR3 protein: CASSSLVGTNRETQYF
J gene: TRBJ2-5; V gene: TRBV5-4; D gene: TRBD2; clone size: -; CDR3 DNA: TGTGCCAGCAGCTTGGACGGGACTAGCGGTTACCAAGAGACCCAGTACTTC; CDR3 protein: CASSLDGTSGYQETQYF
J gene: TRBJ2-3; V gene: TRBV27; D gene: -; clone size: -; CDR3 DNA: TGTGCCAGCAGTCCCAGGGGCGGGAGAGATACGCAGTATTTT; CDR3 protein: CASSPRGGRDTQYF
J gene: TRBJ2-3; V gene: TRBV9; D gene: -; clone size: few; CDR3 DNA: TGTGCCAGCAGCCCTAGTCGGGTAGCCCCTCGCACAGATACGCAGTATTTT; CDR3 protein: CASSPSRVAPRTDTQYF
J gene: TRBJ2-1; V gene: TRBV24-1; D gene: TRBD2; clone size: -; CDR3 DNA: TGTGCCACCAGTGATTTTCCCCGACTAGCGGGAGATCGGAATGAGCAGTTCTTC; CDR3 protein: CATSDFPRLAGDRNEQFF
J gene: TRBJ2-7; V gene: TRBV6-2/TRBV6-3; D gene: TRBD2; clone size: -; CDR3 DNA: TGTGCCAGCAGTACCACCCGGGGGGGTCTGGACCACGAGCAGTACTTC; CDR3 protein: CASSTTRGGLDHEQYF
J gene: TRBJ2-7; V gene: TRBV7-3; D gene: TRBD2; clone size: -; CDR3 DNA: TGTGCCAGCAGCTTCGGGACTAGCGGGGCCGAGCAGTACTTC; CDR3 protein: CASSFGTSGAEQYF
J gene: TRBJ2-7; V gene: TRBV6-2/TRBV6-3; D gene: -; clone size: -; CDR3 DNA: TGTGCCAGCAGTTACTCAGATGGGGCAGGCGTCTACGAGCAGTACTTC; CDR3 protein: CASSYSDGAGVYEQYF
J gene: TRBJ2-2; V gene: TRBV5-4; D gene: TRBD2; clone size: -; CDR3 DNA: TGTGCCAGCAGCGGGGGACTAGCGGGAGGCACCGGGGAGCTGTTTTTT; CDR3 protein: CASSGGLAGGTGELFF
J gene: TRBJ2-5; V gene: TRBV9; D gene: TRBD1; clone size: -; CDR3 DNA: TGTGCCAGCAGCCCTGGGACAGCTTCCCAAGAGACCCAGTACTTC; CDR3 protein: CASSPGTASQETQYF
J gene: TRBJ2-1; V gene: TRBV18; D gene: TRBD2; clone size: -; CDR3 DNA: TGTGCCAGCTCACCGTTGGCGGGAGGGCCCTACAATGAGCAGTTCTTC; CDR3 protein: CASSPLAGGPYNEQFF
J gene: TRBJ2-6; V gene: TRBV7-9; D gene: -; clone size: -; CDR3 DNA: TGTGCCAGCAGCCCCATGACGGGTGGGGCCAACGTCCTGACTTTC; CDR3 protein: CASSPMTGGANVLTF
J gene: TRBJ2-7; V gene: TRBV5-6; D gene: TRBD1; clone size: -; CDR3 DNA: TGTGCCAGCAGCTTATTTGGGACAGGGGGACACGAGCAGTACTTC; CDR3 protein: CASSLFGTGGHEQYF
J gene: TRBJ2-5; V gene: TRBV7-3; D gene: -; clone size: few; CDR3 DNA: TGTGCCAGCAGCCCGCGAGGTACGACCCAGTACTTC; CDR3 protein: CASSPRGTTQYF
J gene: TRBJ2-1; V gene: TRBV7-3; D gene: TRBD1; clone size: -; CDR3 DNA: TGTGCCAGCAGCTCTGCACCGGGACAGAGATACAATGAGCAGTTCTTC; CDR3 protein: CASSSAPGQRYNEQFF
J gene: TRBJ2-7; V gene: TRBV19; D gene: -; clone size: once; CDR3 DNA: TGTGCCAGTAGTATGCCAAGCCTCATAGCTAGCTACGAGCAGTACTTC; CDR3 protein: CASSMPSLIASYEQYF
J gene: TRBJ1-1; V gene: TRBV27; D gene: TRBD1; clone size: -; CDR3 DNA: TGTGCCAGCAGTCCCCCAGGGGGGCCTGAAGCTTTCTTT; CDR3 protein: CASSPPGGPEAFF
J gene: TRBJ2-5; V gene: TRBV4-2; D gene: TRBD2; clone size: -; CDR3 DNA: TGTGCCAGCAGCCAAGATGTAGCGGGAGTGAAGACCCAGTACTTC; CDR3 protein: CASSQDVAGVKTQYF
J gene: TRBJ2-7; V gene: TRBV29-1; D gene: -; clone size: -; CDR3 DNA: TGCAGCTCCGAGGGGGACCGCCCGGGTGAGCAGTACTTC; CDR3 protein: CSSEGDRPGEQYF
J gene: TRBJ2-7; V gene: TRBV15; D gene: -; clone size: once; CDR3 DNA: TGTGCCACCAGCAGAGGGCCGTCAGGGTACGAGCAGTACTTC; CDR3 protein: CATSRGPSGYEQYF
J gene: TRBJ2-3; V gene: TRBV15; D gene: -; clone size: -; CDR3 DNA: TGTGCCACCAGCGGTCGGGAGTACGCAGATACGCAGTATTTT; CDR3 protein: CATSGREYADTQYF
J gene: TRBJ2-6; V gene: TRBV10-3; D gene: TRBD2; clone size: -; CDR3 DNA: TGTGCCTCAAAGGAGGTCCCGGGAGGCTCTGGGGCCAACGTCCTGACTTTC; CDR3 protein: CASKEVPGGSGANVLTF
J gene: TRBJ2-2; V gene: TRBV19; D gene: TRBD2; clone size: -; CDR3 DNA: TGTGCCAGTACTAGCGGGATCAACACCGGGGAGCTGTTTTTT; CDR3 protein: CASTSGINTGELFF
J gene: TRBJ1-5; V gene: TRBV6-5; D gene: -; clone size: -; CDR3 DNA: TGTGCCAGCAGGACCGGGACACCTCATCAGCCCCAGCATTTT; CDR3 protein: CASRTGTPHQPQHF
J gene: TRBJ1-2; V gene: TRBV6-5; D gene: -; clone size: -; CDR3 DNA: TGTGCCAGCAGCCCCGGGGATACCTACTATGGCTACACCTTC; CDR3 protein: CASSPGDTYYGYTF
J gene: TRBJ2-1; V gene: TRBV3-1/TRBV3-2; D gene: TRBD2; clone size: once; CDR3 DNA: TGTGCCAGCAGCCTCTGGGGTAATAGCGGGAGGAGGAATGAGCAGTTCTTC; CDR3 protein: CASSLWGNSGRRNEQFF
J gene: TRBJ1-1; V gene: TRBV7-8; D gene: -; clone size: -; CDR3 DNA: TGCTTTCTACCGTTGGAGAAACCCACTGAAGCTTTCTTT; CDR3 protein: CFLPLEKPTEAFF
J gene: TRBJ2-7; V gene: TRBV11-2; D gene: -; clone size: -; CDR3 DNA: TGTGCCAGCAGCTTACTCCAGACAGTCTCCTACGAGCAGTACTTC; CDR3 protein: CASSLLQTVSYEQYF
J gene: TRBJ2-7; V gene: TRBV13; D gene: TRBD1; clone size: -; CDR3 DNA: TGTGCCAGCAGCTCCGGGACAGGGGTTTCCGAGCAGTACTTC; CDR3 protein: CASSSGTGVSEQYF
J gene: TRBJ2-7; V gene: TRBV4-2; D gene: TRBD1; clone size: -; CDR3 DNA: TGTGCCAGCAGCCAAGAAACTCGACAGGGTGACGAGCAGTACTTC; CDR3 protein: CASSQETRQGDEQYF
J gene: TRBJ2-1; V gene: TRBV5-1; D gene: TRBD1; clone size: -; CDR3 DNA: TGCGCCAGCAGCCCCGAGGACAGGGGTTCCTACAATGAGCAGTTCTTC; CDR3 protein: CASSPEDRGSYNEQFF
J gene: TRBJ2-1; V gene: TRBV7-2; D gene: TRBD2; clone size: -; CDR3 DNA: TGTGCCAGCAGCTTAACTAGCGGATACAATGAGCAGTTCTTC; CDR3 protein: CASSLTSGYNEQFF
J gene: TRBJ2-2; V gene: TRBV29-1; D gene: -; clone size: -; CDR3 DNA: TGCAGCGCCCAAGGGGCAGGGGTGAACGGGGAGCTGTTTTTT; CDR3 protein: CSAQGAGVNGELFF
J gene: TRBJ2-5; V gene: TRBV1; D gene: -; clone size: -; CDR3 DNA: TGCACCAGCAGCCAAGAGGGAGGAGAGACCCAGTACTTC; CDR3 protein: CTSSQEGGETQYF
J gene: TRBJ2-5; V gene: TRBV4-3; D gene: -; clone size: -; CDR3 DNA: TGCGCCAGCAGCCAACTAGGCGGGATTCAAGAGACCCAGTACTTC; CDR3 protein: CASSQLGGIQETQYF
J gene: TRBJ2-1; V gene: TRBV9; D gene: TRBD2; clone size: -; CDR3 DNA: TGTGCCAGCAGCGCAGGGACTAGCGGGAGGGAGTTCTTC; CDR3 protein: CASSAGTSGREFF
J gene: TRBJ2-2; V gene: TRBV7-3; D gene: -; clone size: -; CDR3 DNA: TGTGCCAGCAGCAGCCGTTTGGTAACCGGGGAGCTGTTTTTT; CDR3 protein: CASSSRLVTGELFF